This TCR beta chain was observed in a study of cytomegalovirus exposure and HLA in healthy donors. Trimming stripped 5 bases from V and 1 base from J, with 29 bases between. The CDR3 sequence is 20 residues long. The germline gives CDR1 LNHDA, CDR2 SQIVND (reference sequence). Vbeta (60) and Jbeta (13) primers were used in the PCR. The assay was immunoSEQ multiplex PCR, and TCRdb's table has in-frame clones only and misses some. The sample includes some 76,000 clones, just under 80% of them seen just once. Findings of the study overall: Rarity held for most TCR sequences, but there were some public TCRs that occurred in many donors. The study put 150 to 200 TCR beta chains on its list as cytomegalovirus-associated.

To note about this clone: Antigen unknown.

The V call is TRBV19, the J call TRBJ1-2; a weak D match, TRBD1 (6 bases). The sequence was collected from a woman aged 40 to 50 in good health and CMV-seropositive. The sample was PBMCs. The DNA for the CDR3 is TGTGCCAGTAGTCCCCGACCCAGAGCCAGGGGCCTTCTGTTTAACTATGGCTACACCTTC. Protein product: CASSPRPRARGLLFNYGYTF.